This note documents a single T cell receptor (beta chain) sequence. It lacks a known antigen. No much larger clone exists at a distance of one base, and base qualities are not known. This entry is derived from a study of cytotoxic CD8 clonotypes in ibrutinib-treated CLL (dated by TCRdb to the early 2020s). Describing the broader study: The cohort was composed of under 12 relapsed/refractory and fewer than 16 treatment-naive patients; IGHV unmutated status was identified in approximately 18 patients. Partial responses were observed in 24 patients and complete responses in 2; after a median follow-up of 68 months, remission was maintained in roughly 14 patients and progression was observed in roughly twelve. Response samples were obtained after a median of approximately eleven months of treatment, with a range of about 6 to 36 months. An average of about 250,000 productive templates and 94,082 productive rearrangements was obtained per sample. Longitudinal samples were obtainable from about 30% of the roughly 86 participants in the trial. Cryopreserved peripheral blood mononuclear cells were obtained before treatment, at response, and at either sustained remission or disease progression. Every sample from remission and from progressive disease was obtained while the patients were still on ibrutinib. Points the paper makes about the study in general: Clonality increased at ibrutinib response, stayed stable in sustained remission, and fell back toward baseline at progression. Lymph node repertoires were not examined, and the timing of sampling was not matched between patients in sustained remission and those whose disease progressed. Baseline clonality exceeded that of age-matched healthy donors and correlated strongly with circulating CD8+ T-cell counts. Public clonotypes were rare and either contracted or stayed stable during treatment, and the rise in clonality at ibrutinib response reflected the expansion of private clonotypes.

The intended sense of this specimen's time point label: progressive disease on ibrutinib. For TCR beta library preparation, about 2.2 micrograms of genomic DNA were extracted from the cryopreserved PBMCs. Longitudinal blood samples from CLL patients on ibrutinib monotherapy underwent high-throughput TCR beta sequencing. The patients took part in an open-label, single-center phase 2 trial of ibrutinib monotherapy. The goal of deep resolution MiSeq sequencing was a depth between 1 in 1 million and 1 in 200,000 T cells, and coverage averaged 10x per clonotype. TCR beta libraries were generated with the immunoSEQ hsTCRB Kit. The original methods were these. The data were analyzed with ImmunoSEQ Analyzer and ImmunoSEQ Data Assistant, and V, D and J gene assignments followed IMGT definitions. Clonality, which ranges from 0 to 1, was calculated by subtracting the normalized Shannon entropy of productive rearrangement frequencies from one. Only overrepresented clonotypes making up at least 0.05% of each patient's repertoire were included in the public clonotype analysis. About 13 age-matched healthy donor repertoires from immuneACCESS were used as controls for clonality. TCRdb's version of the immuneACCESS table is confined to in-frame rearrangements and falls short of the full clone set. An unresolved V gene accounts for under half of the shortfall where checked; the remainder is of unknown origin. The V and J calls and clone size come from that table; D and trimming were worked out from the DNA. The sample yields 250,000 to 350,000 clones; roughly three quarters were counted once. In total, the top ten clones hold about 5% of the sample.

Material: PBMCs, obtained at disease progression, from a patient treated with ibrutinib. The origin of this receptor is a human donor with chronic lymphocytic leukemia.

The DNA is as follows: TGTGCCAGCAGCACCTTTACACTTAACTCCTACAATGAGCAGTTCTTC. Translated, it gives CASSTFTLNSYNEQFF. The chain is encoded by TRBV6-6 joined to TRBJ2-1; there is no confident call for the D gene. The V and J ends are trimmed by 6 bases and 0 bases, leaving 15 bases between them. Including cysteine and phenylalanine, the CDR3 has 16 amino acids. Just the 48-base CDR3 DNA is kept, in frame starting at base 1. From the germline V gene (reference sequence), CDR1 is MNHNY and CDR2 is SVGAGI.